These T cell receptor beta chains were read from a single sample in a study of Graves' ophthalmopathy and Graves' hyperthyroidism. TCRdb itself ran the multiplex PCR reads through MiXCR, one entry per CDR3 protein. The sample consists of about 620,000 distinct CDR3 sequences, about 20% of them appearing once. Sequenced material: peripheral blood. These receptors were taken from a woman aged 18 to 35 with stable Graves' hyperthyroidism. Some clones in this sample may be carry-over from other donors' samples. CDR3s include the opening cysteine and the closing phenylalanine or tryptophan. Each record gives: J gene, D gene, clone size, V gene, CDR3 protein, CDR3 DNA. D genes are given only for firm matches. The listing skips clone size in some rows; elsewhere it reads once, few, many or a size class.

J gene: TRBJ2-2
D gene: .
clone size: .
V gene: TRBV12-3/TRBV12-4
CDR3 protein: CASSLEIQGLFTGELFF
CDR3 DNA: TGTGCCAGCAGTTTGGAGATCCAGGGTTTATTCACCGGGGAGCTGTTTTTT

J gene: TRBJ1-6
D gene: .
clone size: many
V gene: TRBV11-2
CDR3 protein: CASTPSGPGFIVDSPLHF
CDR3 DNA: TGTGCCAGCACACCATCCGGGCCAGGGTTTATTGTGGATTCACCCCTCCACTTT

J gene: TRBJ1-5
D gene: .
clone size: .
V gene: TRBV6-2/TRBV6-3
CDR3 protein: CASSYSSAQPQHF
CDR3 DNA: TGTGCCAGCAGTTACTCGAGTGCTCAGCCCCAGCATTTT

J gene: TRBJ2-4
D gene: .
clone size: few
V gene: TRBV4-1
CDR3 protein: CASSQDHGDIQYF
CDR3 DNA: TGCGCCAGCAGCCAAGACCACGGAGACATTCAGTACTTC

J gene: TRBJ2-7
D gene: .
clone size: many
V gene: TRBV20-1
CDR3 protein: CSVKGGVSYEQYF
CDR3 DNA: TGCAGTGTGAAAGGGGGGGTCTCCTACGAGCAGTACTTC

J gene: TRBJ2-2
D gene: .
clone size: .
V gene: TRBV11-1
CDR3 protein: CASSLAGHGDTGELFF
CDR3 DNA: TGTGCCAGCAGCTTAGCGGGGCATGGCGACACCGGGGAGCTGTTTTTT

J gene: TRBJ2-7
D gene: TRBD2
clone size: many
V gene: TRBV29-1
CDR3 protein: CSARTSGFYEQYF
CDR3 DNA: TGCAGCGCCCGGACTAGCGGTTTCTACGAGCAGTACTTC

J gene: TRBJ1-6
D gene: .
clone size: few
V gene: TRBV20-1
CDR3 protein: CSALADHNNSPLHF
CDR3 DNA: TGCAGTGCTCTCGCGGACCACAATAATTCACCCCTCCACTTT

J gene: TRBJ1-2
D gene: TRBD1
clone size: few
V gene: TRBV6-1
CDR3 protein: CASSEDRDIDGYTF
CDR3 DNA: TGTGCCAGCAGTGAGGACAGGGATATTGATGGCTACACCTTC

J gene: TRBJ1-2
D gene: TRBD1
clone size: few
V gene: TRBV28
CDR3 protein: CASSIVTGGVYGYTF
CDR3 DNA: TGTGCCAGCTCCATAGTGACAGGGGGAGTATATGGCTACACCTTC

J gene: TRBJ1-2
D gene: .
clone size: many
V gene: TRBV12-3/TRBV12-4
CDR3 protein: CASSHLSYGYTF
CDR3 DNA: TGTGCCAGCAGTCACCTCAGCTATGGCTACACCTTC

J gene: TRBJ2-5
D gene: TRBD2
clone size: .
V gene: TRBV18
CDR3 protein: CASSQTSGGSLLGQETQYF
CDR3 DNA: TGTGCCAGCTCACAGACTAGCGGGGGAAGTCTGTTGGGTCAGGAGACCCAGTACTTC

J gene: TRBJ2-5
D gene: .
clone size: many
V gene: TRBV19
CDR3 protein: CASSIQGKEETQYF
CDR3 DNA: TGTGCCAGTAGTATCCAGGGGAAGGAAGAGACCCAGTACTTC

J gene: TRBJ2-5
D gene: TRBD1
clone size: many
V gene: TRBV20-1
CDR3 protein: CSASWTGLEETQYF
CDR3 DNA: TGCAGTGCTAGCTGGACAGGGTTGGAAGAGACCCAGTACTTC

J gene: TRBJ1-2
D gene: .
clone size: many
V gene: TRBV10-3
CDR3 protein: CAISDPDSNYGYTF
CDR3 DNA: TGTGCCATCAGTGACCCCGATTCTAACTATGGCTACACCTTC

J gene: TRBJ1-1
D gene: .
clone size: .
V gene: TRBV4-2
CDR3 protein: CASSQTGSEAFF
CDR3 DNA: TGTGCCAGCAGCCAGACAGGTTCCGAAGCTTTCTTT

J gene: TRBJ2-7
D gene: TRBD2
clone size: many
V gene: TRBV29-1
CDR3 protein: CSADPGTSGDEQYF
CDR3 DNA: TGCAGCGCCGATCCCGGGACTAGCGGCGACGAGCAGTACTTC

J gene: TRBJ2-5
D gene: .
clone size: many
V gene: TRBV5-1
CDR3 protein: CASSLGSEETQYF
CDR3 DNA: TGTGCCAGCAGCTTAGGGAGTGAAGAGACCCAGTACTTC

J gene: TRBJ1-2
D gene: TRBD1
clone size: few
V gene: TRBV20-1
CDR3 protein: CSARPGQGRVSGYTF
CDR3 DNA: TGCAGTGCTCGCCCGGGACAGGGTAGAGTGAGTGGCTACACCTTC

J gene: TRBJ2-7
D gene: .
clone size: many
V gene: TRBV27
CDR3 protein: CASSLHLGAAYEQYF
CDR3 DNA: TGTGCCAGCAGTTTACATCTCGGGGCAGCCTACGAGCAGTACTTC

J gene: TRBJ2-4
D gene: TRBD1
clone size: few
V gene: TRBV30
CDR3 protein: CAWSRGTSQGAKNIKYF
CDR3 DNA: TGTGCCTGGAGTAGAGGGACTTCCCAGGGGGCCAAAAACATTAAGTACTTC

J gene: TRBJ1-1
D gene: .
clone size: many
V gene: TRBV2
CDR3 protein: CASSGLTGLNTEAFF
CDR3 DNA: TGTGCCAGCAGTGGCCTCACAGGGTTGAACACTGAAGCTTTCTTT

J gene: TRBJ1-1
D gene: .
clone size: .
V gene: TRBV13
CDR3 protein: CASSLSSETEAFF
CDR3 DNA: TGTGCCAGCAGCTTAAGCAGCGAAACTGAAGCTTTCTTT

J gene: TRBJ2-5
D gene: .
clone size: .
V gene: TRBV29-1
CDR3 protein: CSVLTWGDSHKETQYF
CDR3 DNA: TGCAGCGTACTCACTTGGGGGGACAGCCATAAAGAGACCCAATACTTC

J gene: TRBJ1-6
D gene: TRBD1
clone size: many
V gene: TRBV6-1
CDR3 protein: CASTYGGTGGYSSYNSPLHF
CDR3 DNA: TGTGCCAGCACCTACGGGGGGACAGGGGGCTATAGCTCCTATAATTCACCCCTCCACTTT

J gene: TRBJ2-5
D gene: .
clone size: many
V gene: TRBV5-6
CDR3 protein: CASSLAPTSQETQYF
CDR3 DNA: TGTGCCAGCAGCTTGGCGCCGACGTCCCAAGAGACCCAGTACTTC

J gene: TRBJ1-1
D gene: .
clone size: many
V gene: TRBV6-1
CDR3 protein: CASSEAAGRTEAFF
CDR3 DNA: TGTGCCAGCAGTGAAGCGGCGGGGCGCACTGAAGCTTTCTTT

J gene: TRBJ1-5
D gene: TRBD1
clone size: .
V gene: TRBV6-1
CDR3 protein: CASRPGQGRQPQHF
CDR3 DNA: TGTGCCAGCAGACCGGGACAGGGTCGGCAGCCCCAGCATTTT

J gene: TRBJ2-7
D gene: .
clone size: .
V gene: TRBV12-3/TRBV12-4
CDR3 protein: CASTGPDAYEQYF
CDR3 DNA: TGTGCCAGCACGGGACCCGACGCTTACGAGCAGTACTTC

J gene: TRBJ2-5
D gene: .
clone size: many
V gene: TRBV6-1
CDR3 protein: CASSKGDTQETQYF
CDR3 DNA: TGTGCCAGCAGTAAAGGGGACACCCAAGAGACCCAGTACTTC

J gene: TRBJ2-5
D gene: .
clone size: many
V gene: TRBV6-5
CDR3 protein: CASSYPAREETQYF
CDR3 DNA: TGTGCCAGCAGTTACCCGGCCAGGGAAGAGACCCAGTACTTC

J gene: TRBJ1-2
D gene: .
clone size: few
V gene: TRBV6-2/TRBV6-3
CDR3 protein: CASSAPAYGYTF
CDR3 DNA: TGTGCCAGCAGTGCGCCGGCCTATGGCTACACCTTC

J gene: TRBJ2-5
D gene: .
clone size: many
V gene: TRBV25-1
CDR3 protein: CASSVQGLHQETQYF
CDR3 DNA: TGTGCCAGCAGTGTACAGGGCCTACACCAAGAGACCCAGTACTTC

J gene: TRBJ1-3
D gene: .
clone size: .
V gene: TRBV11-2
CDR3 protein: CASSRDIAGNTIYF
CDR3 DNA: TGTGCCAGCAGCCGGGACATAGCTGGAAACACCATATATTTT

J gene: TRBJ1-6
D gene: TRBD1
clone size: .
V gene: TRBV6-1
CDR3 protein: CASRLDRGRHSPLHF
CDR3 DNA: TGTGCCAGCAGACTGGACAGGGGCCGCCATTCACCCCTCCACTTT

J gene: TRBJ1-5
D gene: .
clone size: many
V gene: TRBV6-6
CDR3 protein: CASISEPYSNQPQHF
CDR3 DNA: TGTGCCAGCATTTCTGAGCCATATAGCAATCAGCCCCAGCATTTT

J gene: TRBJ2-2
D gene: TRBD2
clone size: many
V gene: TRBV12-3/TRBV12-4
CDR3 protein: CASSSSFRLAGVAGELFF
CDR3 DNA: TGTGCCAGCAGTTCTTCTTTTAGACTAGCGGGAGTTGCCGGGGAGCTGTTTTTT

J gene: TRBJ1-2
D gene: TRBD1
clone size: many
V gene: TRBV5-1
CDR3 protein: CASSFETGGYGYTF
CDR3 DNA: TGCGCCAGCAGCTTCGAGACAGGGGGTTATGGCTACACCTTC

J gene: TRBJ2-2
D gene: TRBD2
clone size: many
V gene: TRBV6-2/TRBV6-3
CDR3 protein: CASSDNSGSGATGELFF
CDR3 DNA: TGTGCCAGCAGTGACAATAGCGGGAGTGGGGCCACCGGGGAGCTGTTTTTT

J gene: TRBJ2-7
D gene: .
clone size: .
V gene: TRBV6-2/TRBV6-3
CDR3 protein: CASTRFRTSQRNAYEQYF
CDR3 DNA: TGTGCCAGCACAAGGTTTCGGACATCCCAACGAAATGCCTACGAGCAGTACTTC

J gene: TRBJ2-3
D gene: .
clone size: few
V gene: TRBV9
CDR3 protein: CASSPWTSTDTQYF
CDR3 DNA: TGTGCCAGCAGCCCGTGGACTAGCACAGATACGCAGTATTTT

J gene: TRBJ1-2
D gene: .
clone size: many
V gene: TRBV5-1
CDR3 protein: CASSGGAWGYTF
CDR3 DNA: TGCGCCAGCAGCGGGGGTGCCTGGGGCTACACCTTC

J gene: TRBJ1-1
D gene: .
clone size: .
V gene: TRBV27
CDR3 protein: CASSLSGRANTDAFF
CDR3 DNA: TGTGCCAGCAGTTTATCGGGGAGAGCGAACACTGATGCTTTCTTT

J gene: TRBJ2-7
D gene: .
clone size: many
V gene: TRBV28
CDR3 protein: CASSSGKRAQPYEQYF
CDR3 DNA: TGTGCCAGCAGTAGTGGAAAAAGGGCCCAACCCTACGAGCAGTACTTC

J gene: TRBJ1-6
D gene: .
clone size: few
V gene: TRBV27
CDR3 protein: CASSSRTVNNSPLHF
CDR3 DNA: TGTGCCAGCAGTTCCCGGACAGTTAATAATTCACCCCTCCACTTT

J gene: TRBJ2-7
D gene: TRBD2
clone size: few
V gene: TRBV12-3/TRBV12-4
CDR3 protein: CASSFREGQDEQYF
CDR3 DNA: TGTGCCAGCAGTTTTCGGGAGGGCCAGGACGAGCAGTACTTC

J gene: TRBJ1-5
D gene: .
clone size: .
V gene: TRBV28
CDR3 protein: CASSSSSQAHSNQPQHF
CDR3 DNA: TGTGCCAGCAGTTCCTCGTCCCAGGCTCATAGCAATCAGCCCCAGCATTTT

J gene: TRBJ2-5
D gene: TRBD2
clone size: .
V gene: TRBV20-1
CDR3 protein: CSAKAGVTQYF
CDR3 DNA: TGCAGTGCTAAGGCGGGAGTAACCCAGTACTTC

J gene: TRBJ1-2
D gene: .
clone size: .
V gene: TRBV12-3/TRBV12-4
CDR3 protein: CASSLLRDAPNYGYTF
CDR3 DNA: TGTGCCAGCAGTTTACTCCGGGACGCCCCTAACTATGGCTACACCTTC

J gene: TRBJ1-6
D gene: .
clone size: many
V gene: TRBV6-2/TRBV6-3
CDR3 protein: CASSYDSSSYNSPLHF
CDR3 DNA: TGTGCCAGCAGTTACGACAGTAGCTCCTATAATTCACCCCTCCACTTT

J gene: TRBJ2-5
D gene: .
clone size: .
V gene: TRBV2
CDR3 protein: CASRQGGLTQYF
CDR3 DNA: TGTGCCAGCAGGCAGGGAGGATTGACCCAGTACTTC

J gene: TRBJ2-4
D gene: .
clone size: many
V gene: TRBV15
CDR3 protein: CATSVGTRTKNIQYF
CDR3 DNA: TGTGCCACCAGCGTTGGGACGAGGACCAAAAACATTCAGTACTTC

J gene: TRBJ1-1
D gene: .
clone size: many
V gene: TRBV12-3/TRBV12-4
CDR3 protein: CASSLRTATEAFF
CDR3 DNA: TGTGCCAGCAGTTTACGGACAGCTACTGAAGCTTTCTTT

J gene: TRBJ2-2
D gene: TRBD1
clone size: many
V gene: TRBV6-2/TRBV6-3
CDR3 protein: CASSLTGGIGELFF
CDR3 DNA: TGTGCCAGCAGCCTCACAGGGGGAATCGGGGAGCTGTTTTTT

J gene: TRBJ2-7
D gene: .
clone size: many
V gene: TRBV6-1
CDR3 protein: CASRARAAHPPYEQYF
CDR3 DNA: TGTGCCAGCCGGGCGAGAGCAGCCCATCCGCCCTACGAGCAGTACTTC

J gene: TRBJ2-5
D gene: .
clone size: .
V gene: TRBV29-1
CDR3 protein: CSVDRGRTETQYF
CDR3 DNA: TGCAGCGTCGATCGGGGTCGGACGGAGACCCAGTACTTC

J gene: TRBJ1-1
D gene: .
clone size: many
V gene: TRBV25-1
CDR3 protein: CASSEWRGNMNTEAFF
CDR3 DNA: TGTGCCAGCAGTGAATGGCGGGGGAACATGAACACTGAAGCTTTCTTT

J gene: TRBJ2-7
D gene: .
clone size: few
V gene: TRBV7-3
CDR3 protein: CASSPGTFTSYEQYF
CDR3 DNA: TGTGCCAGCAGCCCCGGGACATTTACCTCCTACGAGCAGTACTTC

J gene: TRBJ2-7
D gene: TRBD2
clone size: many
V gene: TRBV20-1
CDR3 protein: CSAPKKTASGRVYEQYF
CDR3 DNA: TGCAGTGCTCCTAAGAAAACCGCTAGCGGGAGGGTATACGAGCAGTACTTC

J gene: TRBJ1-3
D gene: .
clone size: many
V gene: TRBV3-1
CDR3 protein: CASSQEGSGNTIYF
CDR3 DNA: TGTGCCAGCAGCCAAGAAGGCTCTGGAAACACCATATATTTT